The source of this T cell receptor (beta chain) is a study of blood T cell repertoires in COVID-19. Study information: Acute-phase and convalescent COVID-19 samples originated in the United States, Italy and Spain. PBMCs, B-cell-depleted T cells, or T cells were the source of the cDNA or gDNA that made up the material.

As processed by the authors: Amplification of reference gene primers provided the estimated nucleated cell counts. Measured with immunoSEQ multiplex PCR; TCRdb has only the in-frame clones, and not every one. V, J and clone size are taken as reported in that table, and D and trimming were inferred from the DNA itself. There are around 380,000 clones in the sample; about four fifths occur only once, and 1.1% lies in the top ten. Specimen: peripheral blood. The sequence came from a human donor with acute or convalescent COVID-19. The donor label of this sample is uncertain.

CDR3 amino acids: CASSKQKTYEQYF. The CDR3 region has the DNA TGTGCCAGCAGTAAACAGAAGACCTACGAGCAGTACTTC. The chain is built from TRBV6-5 and TRBJ2-7; D call uncertain. The CDR3 extends over 13 amino acids. V was clipped by 5 bases and J by 2 bases, with 10 bases between them. The V gene's germline CDR1 is MNHEY and CDR2 SVGAGI.